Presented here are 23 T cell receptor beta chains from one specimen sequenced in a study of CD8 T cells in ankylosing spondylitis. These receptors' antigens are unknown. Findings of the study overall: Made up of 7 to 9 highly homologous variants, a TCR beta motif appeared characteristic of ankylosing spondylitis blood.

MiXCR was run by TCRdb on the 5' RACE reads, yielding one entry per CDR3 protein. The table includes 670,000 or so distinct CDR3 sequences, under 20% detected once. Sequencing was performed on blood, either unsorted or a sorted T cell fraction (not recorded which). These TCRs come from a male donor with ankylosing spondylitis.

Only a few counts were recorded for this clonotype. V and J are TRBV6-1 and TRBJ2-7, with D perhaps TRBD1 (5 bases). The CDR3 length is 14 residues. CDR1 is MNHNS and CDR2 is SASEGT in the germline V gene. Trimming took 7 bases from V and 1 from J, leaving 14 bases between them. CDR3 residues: CASTLKQGSYEQYF. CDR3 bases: TGTGCCAGCACCCTCAAGCAGGGTTCCTACGAGCAGTACTTC.

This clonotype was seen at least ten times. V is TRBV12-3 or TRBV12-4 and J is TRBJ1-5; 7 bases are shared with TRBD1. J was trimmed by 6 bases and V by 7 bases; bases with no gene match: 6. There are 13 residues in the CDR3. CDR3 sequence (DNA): TGTGCCAGCACCCGACAGGGAGTTCAGCCCCAGCATTTT. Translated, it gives CASTRQGVQPQHF.

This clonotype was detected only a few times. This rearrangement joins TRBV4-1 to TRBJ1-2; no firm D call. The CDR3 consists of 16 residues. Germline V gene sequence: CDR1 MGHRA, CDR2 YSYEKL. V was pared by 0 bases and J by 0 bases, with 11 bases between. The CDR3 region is CASSQERYGANYGYTF. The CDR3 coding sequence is TGCGCCAGCAGCCAAGAACGCTATGGGGCTAACTATGGCTACACCTTC.

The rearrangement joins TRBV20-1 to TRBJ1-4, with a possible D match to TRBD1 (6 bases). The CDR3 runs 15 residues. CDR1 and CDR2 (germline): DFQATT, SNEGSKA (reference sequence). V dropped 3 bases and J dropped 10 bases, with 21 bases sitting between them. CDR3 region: CSARTGGGLAGKLFF. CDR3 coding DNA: TGCAGTGCTAGGACAGGAGGAGGCCTTGCGGGAAAACTGTTTTTT.

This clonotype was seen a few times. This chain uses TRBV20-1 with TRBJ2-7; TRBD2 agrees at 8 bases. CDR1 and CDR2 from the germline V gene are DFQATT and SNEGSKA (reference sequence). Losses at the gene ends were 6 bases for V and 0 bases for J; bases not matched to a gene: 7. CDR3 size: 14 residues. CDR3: CSASPGTSSYEQYF. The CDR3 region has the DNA TGCAGTGCCTCGCCAGGGACTAGCTCCTACGAGCAGTACTTC.

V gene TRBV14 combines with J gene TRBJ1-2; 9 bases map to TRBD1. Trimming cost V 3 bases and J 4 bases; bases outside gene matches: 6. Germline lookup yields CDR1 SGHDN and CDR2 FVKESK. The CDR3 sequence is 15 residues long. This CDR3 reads CASSQGTGRFYGYTF. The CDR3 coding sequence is TGTGCCAGCAGCCAGGGGACAGGGAGGTTCTATGGCTACACCTTC.

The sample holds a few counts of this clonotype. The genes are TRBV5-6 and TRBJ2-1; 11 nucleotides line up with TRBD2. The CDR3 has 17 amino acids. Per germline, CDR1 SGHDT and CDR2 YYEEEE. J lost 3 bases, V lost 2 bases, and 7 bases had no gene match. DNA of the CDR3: TGTGCCAGCAGCTTAGGAAAGCTAGCGGGGGGCTACAATGAGCAGTTCTTC. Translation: CASSLGKLAGGYNEQFF.

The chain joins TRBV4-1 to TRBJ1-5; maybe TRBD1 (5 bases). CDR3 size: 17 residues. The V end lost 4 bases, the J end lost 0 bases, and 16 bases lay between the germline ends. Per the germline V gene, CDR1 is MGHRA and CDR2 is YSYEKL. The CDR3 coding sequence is TGCGCCAGCAGCCTAACCCCGGGAGGGGATAGCAATCAGCCCCAGCATTTT. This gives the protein CASSLTPGGDSNQPQHF.

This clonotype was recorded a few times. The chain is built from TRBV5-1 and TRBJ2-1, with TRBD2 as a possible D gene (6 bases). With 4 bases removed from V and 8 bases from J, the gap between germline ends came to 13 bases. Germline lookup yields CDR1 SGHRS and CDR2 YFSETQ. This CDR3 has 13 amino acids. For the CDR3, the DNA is TGCGCCAGCAGCCTCGTAGGGAGGCATGAGCAGTTCTTC. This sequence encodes CASSLVGRHEQFF.

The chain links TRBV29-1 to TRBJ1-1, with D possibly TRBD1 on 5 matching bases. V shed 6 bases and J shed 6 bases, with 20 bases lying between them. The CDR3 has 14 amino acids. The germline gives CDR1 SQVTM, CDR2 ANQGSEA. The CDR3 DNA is TGCAGCGTGGGAAAGGACATTCCCCATGCTGAAGCTTTCTTT. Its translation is CSVGKDIPHAEAFF.

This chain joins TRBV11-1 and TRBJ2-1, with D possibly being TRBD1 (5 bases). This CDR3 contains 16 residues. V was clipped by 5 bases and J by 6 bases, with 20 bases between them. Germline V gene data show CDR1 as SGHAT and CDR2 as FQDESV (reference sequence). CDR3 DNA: TGTGCCAGCAGCCCCCCAGGAGTGGGGCAACTCAATGAGCAGTTCTTC. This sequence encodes CASSPPGVGQLNEQFF.

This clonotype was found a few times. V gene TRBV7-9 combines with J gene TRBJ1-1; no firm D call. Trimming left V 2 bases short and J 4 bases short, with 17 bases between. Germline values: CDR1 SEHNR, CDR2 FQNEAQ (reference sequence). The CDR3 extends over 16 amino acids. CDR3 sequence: CASSLYVGVGGTEAFF. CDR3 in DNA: TGTGCCAGCAGCTTATATGTTGGTGTGGGCGGCACTGAAGCTTTCTTT.

This CDR3 is CASSVQGRGYGYTF. The CDR3 DNA follows: TGTGCCAGCAGTGTACAGGGTAGGGGCTATGGCTACACCTTC. V is TRBV12-3 or TRBV12-4 and J is TRBJ1-2, with D perhaps TRBD1 (6 bases). The CDR3 consists of 14 residues. Trimming cost V 5 bases and J 4 bases, with 14 bases left between them.

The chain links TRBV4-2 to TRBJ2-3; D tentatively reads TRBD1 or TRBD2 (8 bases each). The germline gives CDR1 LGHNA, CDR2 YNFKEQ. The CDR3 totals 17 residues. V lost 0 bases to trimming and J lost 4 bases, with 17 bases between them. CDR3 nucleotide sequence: TGTGCCAGCAGCCAAGATAGCGGGACAGGCGCCGCAGATACGCAGTATTTT. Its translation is CASSQDSGTGAADTQYF.

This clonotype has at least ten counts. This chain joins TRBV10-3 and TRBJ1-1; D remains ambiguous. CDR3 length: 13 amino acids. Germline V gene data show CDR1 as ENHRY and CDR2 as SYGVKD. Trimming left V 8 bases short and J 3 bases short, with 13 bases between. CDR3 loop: CAICQQWDTEAFF. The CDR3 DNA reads TGTGCCATCTGTCAGCAGTGGGACACTGAAGCTTTCTTT.

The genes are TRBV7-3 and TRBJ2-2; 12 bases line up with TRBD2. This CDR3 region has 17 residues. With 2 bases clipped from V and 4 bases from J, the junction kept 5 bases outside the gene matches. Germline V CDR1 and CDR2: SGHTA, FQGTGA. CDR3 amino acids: CASSLLAGGPSTGELFF. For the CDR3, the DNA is TGTGCCAGCAGCTTACTAGCGGGGGGGCCGTCCACCGGGGAGCTGTTTTTT.

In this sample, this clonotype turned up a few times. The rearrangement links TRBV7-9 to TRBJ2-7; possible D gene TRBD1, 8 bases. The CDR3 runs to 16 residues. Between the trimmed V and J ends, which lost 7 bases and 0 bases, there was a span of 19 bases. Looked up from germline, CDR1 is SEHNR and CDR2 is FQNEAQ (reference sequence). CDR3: CASTPQGGQSSYEQYF. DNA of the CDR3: TGTGCCAGCACCCCACAGGGGGGGCAGAGCTCCTACGAGCAGTACTTC. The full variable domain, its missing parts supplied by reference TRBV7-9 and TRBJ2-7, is DTGVSQNPRHKITKRGQNVTFRCDPISEHNRLYWYRQTLGQGPEFLTYFQNEAQLEKSRLLSDRFSAERPKGSFSTLEIQRTEQGDSAMYLCASTPQGGQSSYEQYFGPGTRLTVT.

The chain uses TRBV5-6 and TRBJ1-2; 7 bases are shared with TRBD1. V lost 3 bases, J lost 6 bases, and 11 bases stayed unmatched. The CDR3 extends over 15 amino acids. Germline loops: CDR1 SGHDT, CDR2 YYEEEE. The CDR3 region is CASSSETGLGDGYTF. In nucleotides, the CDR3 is TGTGCCAGCAGCTCCGAGACAGGGCTAGGGGATGGCTACACCTTC.

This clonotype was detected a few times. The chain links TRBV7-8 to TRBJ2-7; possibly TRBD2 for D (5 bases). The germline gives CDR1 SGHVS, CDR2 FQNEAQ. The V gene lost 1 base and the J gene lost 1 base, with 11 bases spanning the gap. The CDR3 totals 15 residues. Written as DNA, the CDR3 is TGTGCCAGCAGCTTAGGGCGGGCCCTTTCCTACGAGCAGTACTTC. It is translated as CASSLGRALSYEQYF.

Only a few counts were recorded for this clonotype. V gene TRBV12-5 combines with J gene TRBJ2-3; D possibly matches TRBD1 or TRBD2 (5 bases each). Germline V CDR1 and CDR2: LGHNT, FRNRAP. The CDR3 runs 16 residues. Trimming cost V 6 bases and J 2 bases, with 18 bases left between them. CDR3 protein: CASGKGDQSNTDTQYF. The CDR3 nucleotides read TGTGCTAGTGGCAAAGGGGACCAGTCGAACACAGATACGCAGTATTTT.

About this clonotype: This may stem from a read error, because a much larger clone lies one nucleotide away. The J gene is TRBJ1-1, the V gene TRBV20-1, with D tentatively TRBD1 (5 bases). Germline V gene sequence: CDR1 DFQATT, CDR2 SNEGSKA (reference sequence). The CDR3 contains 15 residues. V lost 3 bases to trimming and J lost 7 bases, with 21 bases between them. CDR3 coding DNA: TGCAGTGCTAGGGGGAGAGGGGCGCGGGGGGTTGAAGCTTTCTTT. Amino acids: CSARGRGARGVEAFF.

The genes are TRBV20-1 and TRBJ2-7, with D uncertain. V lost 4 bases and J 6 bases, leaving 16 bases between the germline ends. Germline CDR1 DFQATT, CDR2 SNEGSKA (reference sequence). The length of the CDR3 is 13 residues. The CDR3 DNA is TGCAGTGCTAAGGGAACGCTCGATTTCGAGCAGTACTTC. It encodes CSAKGTLDFEQYF.

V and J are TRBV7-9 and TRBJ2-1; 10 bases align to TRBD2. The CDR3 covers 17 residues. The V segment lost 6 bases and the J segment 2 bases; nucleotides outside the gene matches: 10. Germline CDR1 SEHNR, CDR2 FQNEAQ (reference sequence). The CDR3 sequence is CASRSGIAGGTYNEQFF. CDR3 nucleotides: TGTGCCAGCAGGAGTGGTATAGCGGGAGGCACCTACAATGAGCAGTTCTTC.